Below, one TCR beta chain is given with its context. Its antigen is unknown. V lost 6 bases, J lost 8 bases, and 14 bases lay in between. Germline V CDR1 and CDR2: MNHEY, SVGAGI. The CDR3 consists of 13 residues. These data come from a study of T cell responses to AZD1222 COVID-19 vaccine. Study-level points and caveats: Baseline serostatus was positive in only a handful of AZD1222 recipients. Sampling captured repertoires only after the peak T cell response. The span of vaccine-associated CD4 TCRs extended across spike, with dominance at 160-218 and 743-854. The donor cohort was predominantly white British with a female majority, and clonal diversity may have been underestimated.

Using immunoSEQ multiplex PCR, the repertoire was profiled, and TCRdb retains in-frame clones only, with some absent. The sample includes 120,000 to 150,000 clones, 82% of them seen just once. This specimen was peripheral blood, taken on day 0 of MenACWY control vaccination. This clonotype originated in an adult in good health. The chain couples TRBV6-5 to TRBJ1-3, with a weak D call TRBD1 (5 bases). CDR3 region: CASRSQGGHTIYF. Here the CDR3 DNA reads TGTGCCAGCAGATCCCAGGGTGGTCACACCATATATTTT.